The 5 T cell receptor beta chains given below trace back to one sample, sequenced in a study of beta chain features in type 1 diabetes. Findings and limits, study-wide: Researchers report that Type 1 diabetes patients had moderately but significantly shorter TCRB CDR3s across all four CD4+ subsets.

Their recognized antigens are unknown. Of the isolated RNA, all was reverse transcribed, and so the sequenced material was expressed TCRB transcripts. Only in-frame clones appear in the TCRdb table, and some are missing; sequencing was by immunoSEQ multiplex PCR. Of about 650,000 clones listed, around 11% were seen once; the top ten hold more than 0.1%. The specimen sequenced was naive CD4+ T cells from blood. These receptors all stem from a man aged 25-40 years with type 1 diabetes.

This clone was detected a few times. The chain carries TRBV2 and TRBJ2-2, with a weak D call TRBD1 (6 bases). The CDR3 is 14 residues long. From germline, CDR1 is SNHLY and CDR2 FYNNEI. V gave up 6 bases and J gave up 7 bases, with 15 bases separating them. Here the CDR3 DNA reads TGTGCCAGCAGCCCGGGACAAATTGGCGGGGAGCTGTTTTTT. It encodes CASSPGQIGGELFF.

This chain's CDR3 is CASGDSFRHNEQFF. The CDR3, as DNA: TGTGCCAGCGGCGACAGTTTTCGGCACAATGAGCAGTTCTTC. The chain is built from TRBV27 and TRBJ2-1; weak D call: TRBD1 (5 bases). This CDR3 is 14 amino acids long. In germline, CDR1 is MNHEY, CDR2 SMNVEV (reference sequence). The ends were cut back, 8 bases at V and 5 bases at J, with 16 bases in the middle.

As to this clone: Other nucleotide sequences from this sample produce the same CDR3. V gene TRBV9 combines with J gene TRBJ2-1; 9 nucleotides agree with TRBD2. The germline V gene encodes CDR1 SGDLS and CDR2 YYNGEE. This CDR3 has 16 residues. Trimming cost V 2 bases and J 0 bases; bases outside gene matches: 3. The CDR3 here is CASSVLAGSSYNEQFF. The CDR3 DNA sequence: TGTGCCAGCAGCGTTCTAGCGGGAAGCTCCTACAATGAGCAGTTCTTC.

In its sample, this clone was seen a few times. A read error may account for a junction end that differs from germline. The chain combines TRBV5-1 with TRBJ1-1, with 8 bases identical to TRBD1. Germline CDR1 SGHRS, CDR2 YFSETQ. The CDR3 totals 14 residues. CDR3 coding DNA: TGCGCCAGCACCTTGGACAGGGCGAACACTGAAGCTTTCTTT. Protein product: CASTLDRANTEAFF.

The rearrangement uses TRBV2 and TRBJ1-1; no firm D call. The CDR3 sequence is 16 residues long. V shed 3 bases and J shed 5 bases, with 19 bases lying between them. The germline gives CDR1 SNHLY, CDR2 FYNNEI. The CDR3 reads CASSEWPPQARTEAFF. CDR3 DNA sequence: TGTGCCAGCAGTGAGTGGCCACCCCAGGCGAGGACTGAAGCTTTCTTT. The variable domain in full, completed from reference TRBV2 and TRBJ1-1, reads EPEVTQTPSHQVTQMGQEVILRCVPISNHLYFYWYRQILGQKVEFLVSFYNNEISEKSEIFDDQFSVERPDGSNFTLKIRSTKLEDSAMYFCASSEWPPQARTEAFFGQGTRLTVV.